This paragraph covers one T cell receptor (beta chain) sequence. The PCR contained 60 Vbeta and 13 Jbeta primers. Produced via immunoSEQ multiplex PCR; TCRdb's table is partial and in-frame only. The table lists approximately 190,000 clones. These data belong to a study of cytomegalovirus exposure and HLA in healthy donors. As for the study in general: Among the 398 genotyped donors, approximately 81% were placed in the Caucasian-associated ancestry cluster.

Donors likely had unrecorded immune exposures despite being nominally healthy when sampled. Sequencing input: PBMCs. The sequence was obtained from a boy aged 5-17 years in good health and CMV-seronegative.

The chain's CDR3 is CATSRSGGAENSYEQYF. CDR3 bases: TGTGCCACCAGCAGAAGCGGGGGGGCCGAGAATTCCTACGAGCAGTACTTC. This chain joins TRBV15 and TRBJ2-7; TRBD2 aligns across 10 bases. V was clipped by 2 bases and J by 1 base; unmatched bases: 8. The germline gives CDR1 LNHNV, CDR2 YYDKDF (reference sequence). The CDR3 is 17 residues long.